Sequencing of this T cell receptor beta chain was carried out in a study of T-cell memory formation after mild COVID-19. J gave up 9 bases and V 7 bases, and 6 bases lay outside the gene matches. The CDR3 extends over 13 amino acids. Germline values: CDR1 SGHAT, CDR2 FQDESV (reference sequence). Constant-segment-primed 5'RACE gave TCR alpha and TCR beta cDNA libraries with sample barcodes and UMIs. One entry per CDR3 protein results from TCRdb running MiXCR on the 5' RACE reads. The data contain under 450,000 distinct CDR3 sequences, 20% to 25% of them seen just once; the ten biggest clones take up approximately 22%. The study's findings and limits: Cross-reactive memory apparently joined, as some responding clones appeared in pre-infection memory. Of the contracting clones, CD4+ ones lay mainly in CM and EM, and CD8+ ones in EMRA.

This clonotype was picked up a small number of times. Antigen specificity is unknown. This receptor was obtained from a man between 18 and 35 years old who had mild COVID-19 (a few samples of this study predate the infection). Cell type and time point are not known. The chain uses TRBV11-1 and TRBJ2-1, with 10 bases matching TRBD1. Sequencing was performed on PBMCs or a T cell subset sorted from them (not recorded which). In DNA, the CDR3 is TGTGCCAGCACGGGACAGGGGTTGGCTGAGCAGTTCTTC. It encodes CASTGQGLAEQFF.